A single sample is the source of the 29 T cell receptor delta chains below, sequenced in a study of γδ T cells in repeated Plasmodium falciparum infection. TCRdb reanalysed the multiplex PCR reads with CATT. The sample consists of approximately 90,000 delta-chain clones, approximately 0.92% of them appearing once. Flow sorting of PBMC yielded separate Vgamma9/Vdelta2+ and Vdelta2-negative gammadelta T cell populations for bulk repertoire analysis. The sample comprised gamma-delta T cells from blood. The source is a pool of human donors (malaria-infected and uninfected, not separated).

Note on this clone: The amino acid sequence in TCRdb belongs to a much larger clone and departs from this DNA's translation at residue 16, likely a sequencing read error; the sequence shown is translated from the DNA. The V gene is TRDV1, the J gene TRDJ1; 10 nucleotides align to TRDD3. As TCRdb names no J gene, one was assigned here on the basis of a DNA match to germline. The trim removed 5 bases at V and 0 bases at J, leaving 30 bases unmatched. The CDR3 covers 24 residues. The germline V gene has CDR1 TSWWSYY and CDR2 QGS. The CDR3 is CALGPPPPSSTSYWGMHYTDKLIF. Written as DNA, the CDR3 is TGTGCTCTTGGGCCACCCCCTCCTTCCTCCACCTCCTACTGGGGGATGCACTACACCGATAAACTCATCTTT.

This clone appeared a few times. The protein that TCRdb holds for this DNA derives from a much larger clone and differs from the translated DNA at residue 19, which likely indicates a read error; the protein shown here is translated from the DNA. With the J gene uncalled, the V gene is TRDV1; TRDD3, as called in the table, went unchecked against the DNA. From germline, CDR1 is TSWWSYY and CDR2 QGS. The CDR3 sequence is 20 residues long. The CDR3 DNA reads TGTGCTCTTGGGGGGTCCACTATACTGGGGGATACACAGTACACCGATAAACTCACCTTT. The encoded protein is CALGGSTILGDTQYTDKLTF.

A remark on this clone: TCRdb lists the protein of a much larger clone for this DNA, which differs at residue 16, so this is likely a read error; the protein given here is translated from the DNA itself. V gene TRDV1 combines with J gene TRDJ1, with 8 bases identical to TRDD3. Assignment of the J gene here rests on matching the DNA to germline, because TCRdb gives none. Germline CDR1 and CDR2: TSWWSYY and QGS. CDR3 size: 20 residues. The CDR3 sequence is CALGEGDTYGIRPYTNKLIF. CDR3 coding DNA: TGTGCTCTTGGGGAAGGAGATACCTACGGGATACGACCGTACACCAATAAACTCATCTTT.

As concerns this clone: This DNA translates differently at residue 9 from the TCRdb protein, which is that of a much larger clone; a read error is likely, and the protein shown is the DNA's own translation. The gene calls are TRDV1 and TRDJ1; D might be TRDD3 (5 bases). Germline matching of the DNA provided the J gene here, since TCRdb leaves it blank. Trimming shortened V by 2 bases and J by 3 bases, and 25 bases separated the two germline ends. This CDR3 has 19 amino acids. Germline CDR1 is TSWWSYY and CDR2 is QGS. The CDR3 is CALGEGRQVTKGESDKLIF. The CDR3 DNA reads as TGTGCTCTTGGGGAAGGACGACAAGTGACGAAAGGGGAGTCCGATAAACTCATCTTT.

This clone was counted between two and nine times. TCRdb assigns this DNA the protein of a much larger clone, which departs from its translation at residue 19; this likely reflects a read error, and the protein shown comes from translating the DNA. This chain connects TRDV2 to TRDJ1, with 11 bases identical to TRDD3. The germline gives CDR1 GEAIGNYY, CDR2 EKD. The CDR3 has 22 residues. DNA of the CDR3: TGTGCCTGTGACAGAGTTCTTTCTCGCCTTGGGGGATACGCGGAAAATACCGATAGACTCATCTTT. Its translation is CACDRVLSRLGGYAENTDRLIF.

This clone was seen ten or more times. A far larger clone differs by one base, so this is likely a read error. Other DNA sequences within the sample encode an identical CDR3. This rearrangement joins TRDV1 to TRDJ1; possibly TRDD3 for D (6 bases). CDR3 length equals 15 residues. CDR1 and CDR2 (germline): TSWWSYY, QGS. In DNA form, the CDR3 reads TGTGCTCTCGGGCCGCTGGGGTTGTACACTGATAAACTCATCTTT. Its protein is CALGPLGLYTDKLIF.

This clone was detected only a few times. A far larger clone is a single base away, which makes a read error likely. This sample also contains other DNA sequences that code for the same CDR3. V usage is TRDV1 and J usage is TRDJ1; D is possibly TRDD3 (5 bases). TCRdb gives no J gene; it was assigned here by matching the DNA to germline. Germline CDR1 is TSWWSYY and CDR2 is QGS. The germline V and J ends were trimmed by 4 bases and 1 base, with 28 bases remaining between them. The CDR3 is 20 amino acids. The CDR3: CALGASRGGTGGALTDKLIF. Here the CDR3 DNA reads TGTGCTCTTGGGGCCTCCCGTGGCGGTACTGGAGGAGCCCTCACCGATAAACTCATCTTT.

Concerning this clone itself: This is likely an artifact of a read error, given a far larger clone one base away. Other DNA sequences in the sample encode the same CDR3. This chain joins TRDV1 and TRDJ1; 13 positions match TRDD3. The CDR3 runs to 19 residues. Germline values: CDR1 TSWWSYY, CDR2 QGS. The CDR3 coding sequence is TGTGCTCTTGGGGATTTCCGGTACTGGGGGATACGTAACACCGATAAGCTCATCTTT. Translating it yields CALGDFRYWGIRNTDKLIF.

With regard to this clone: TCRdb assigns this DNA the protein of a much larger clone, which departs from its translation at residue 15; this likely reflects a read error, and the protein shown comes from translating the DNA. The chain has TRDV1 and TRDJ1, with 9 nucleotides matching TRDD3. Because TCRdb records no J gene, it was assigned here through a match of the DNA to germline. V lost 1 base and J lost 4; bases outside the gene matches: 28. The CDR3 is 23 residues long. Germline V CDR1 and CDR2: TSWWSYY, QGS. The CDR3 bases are TGTGCTCTTGGGGAACCGCTTTTTTCTACGCGCGCTGGGGGATGCGCGAATAGCGATAAACTCATCTTT. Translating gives CALGEPLFSTRAGGCANSDKLIF.

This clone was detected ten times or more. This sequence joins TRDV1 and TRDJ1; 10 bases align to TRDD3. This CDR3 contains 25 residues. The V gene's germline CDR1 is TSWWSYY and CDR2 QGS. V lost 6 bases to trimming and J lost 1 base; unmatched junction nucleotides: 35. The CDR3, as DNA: TGTGCTCTTGGCCACAAAACTTTCCTACGACACTCAGTACTGGGGGATTTGAAAGGCACCGATAAACTCATCTTT. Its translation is CALGHKTFLRHSVLGDLKGTDKLIF.

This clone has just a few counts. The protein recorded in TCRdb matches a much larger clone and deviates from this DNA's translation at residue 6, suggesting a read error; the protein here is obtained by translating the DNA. The CDR3 sequence is CALGEGVLRAWGLEVKLIF. The CDR3 DNA reads as TGTGCTCTTGGGGAAGGAGTCCTACGGGCCTGGGGGCTTGAAGTTAAACTCATCTTT. The genes are TRDV1 and TRDJ1; maybe TRDD3 (7 bases). TCRdb gives no J gene; it was assigned here by matching the DNA to germline. V was trimmed by 2 bases and J by 7 bases, leaving 29 bases between them. The germline gives CDR1 TSWWSYY, CDR2 QGS. This CDR3 has 19 amino acids.

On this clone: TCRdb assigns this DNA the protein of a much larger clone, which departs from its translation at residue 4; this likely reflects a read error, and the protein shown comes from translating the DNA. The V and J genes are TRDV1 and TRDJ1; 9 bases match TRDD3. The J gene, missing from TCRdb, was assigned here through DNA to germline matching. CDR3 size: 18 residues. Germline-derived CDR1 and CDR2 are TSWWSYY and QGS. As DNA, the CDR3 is TGTGCTCTTGAGGAACGGTTCAAGGGGGATACTGTCGTCGATAAACTCATCTTT. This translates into CALEERFKGDTVVDKLIF.

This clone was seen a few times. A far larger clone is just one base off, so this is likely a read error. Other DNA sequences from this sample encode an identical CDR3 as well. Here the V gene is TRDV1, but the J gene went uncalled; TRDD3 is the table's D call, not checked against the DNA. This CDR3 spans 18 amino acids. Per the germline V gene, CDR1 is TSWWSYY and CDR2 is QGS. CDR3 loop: CALGERIAGDRYTDKLIF. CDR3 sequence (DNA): TGTGCTCTTGGGGAACGTATTGCGGGGGATAGATACACCGATAAGCTCATCTTT.

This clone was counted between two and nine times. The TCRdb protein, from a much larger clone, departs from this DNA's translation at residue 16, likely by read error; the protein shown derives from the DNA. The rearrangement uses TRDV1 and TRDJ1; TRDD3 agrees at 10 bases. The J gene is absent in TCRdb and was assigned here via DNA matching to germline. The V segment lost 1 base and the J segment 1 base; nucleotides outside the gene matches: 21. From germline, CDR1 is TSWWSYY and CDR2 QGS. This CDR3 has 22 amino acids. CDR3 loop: CALGERRGTGGFYLLCTDKLIF. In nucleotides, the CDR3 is TGTGCTCTTGGGGAACGGCGTGGTACTGGGGGATTCTACCTTCTTTGCACCGATAAACTCATCTTT.

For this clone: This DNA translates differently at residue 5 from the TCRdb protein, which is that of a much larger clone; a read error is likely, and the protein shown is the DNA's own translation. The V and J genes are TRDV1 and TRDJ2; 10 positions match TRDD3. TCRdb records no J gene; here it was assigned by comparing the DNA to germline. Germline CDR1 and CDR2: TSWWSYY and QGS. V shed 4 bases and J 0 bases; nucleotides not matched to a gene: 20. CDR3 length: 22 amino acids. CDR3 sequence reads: CALGGLPPQGDTRIPLTAQLFF. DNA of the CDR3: TGTGCTCTTGGGGGCCTTCCTCCACAGGGGGATACGCGAATCCCTTTGACAGCACAACTCTTCTTT.

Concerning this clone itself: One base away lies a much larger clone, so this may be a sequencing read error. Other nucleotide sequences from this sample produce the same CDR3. The CDR3 spells CACDTVPPGGYGADKLIF. For the CDR3, the DNA is TGTGCCTGTGACACAGTCCCCCCTGGGGGATACGGCGCCGATAAACTCATCTTT. The V and J genes are TRDV2 and TRDJ1; 12 bases map to TRDD3. No J segment appears in TCRdb, so it was assigned here by matching the sequence to germline. The CDR3 covers 18 residues. Germline lookup yields CDR1 GEAIGNYY and CDR2 EKD. V lost 1 base and J lost 3; bases outside the gene matches: 11.

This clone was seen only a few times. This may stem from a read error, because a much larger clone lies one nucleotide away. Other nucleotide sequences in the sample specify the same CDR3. The DNA of the CDR3 is TGTGCTCTTGGGGAAAGGATTACCTACATTGGGGGATCTCCTAATAAACTCATCTTT. This sequence encodes CALGERITYIGGSPNKLIF. The chain combines TRDV1 with TRDJ1; TRDD3 matches at 8 bases. TCRdb offers no J gene call, so here the DNA was matched to germline to obtain one. The CDR3 is made up of 19 amino acids. V gave up 2 bases and J gave up 6 bases; unmatched junction bases: 20. The germline V gene has CDR1 TSWWSYY and CDR2 QGS.

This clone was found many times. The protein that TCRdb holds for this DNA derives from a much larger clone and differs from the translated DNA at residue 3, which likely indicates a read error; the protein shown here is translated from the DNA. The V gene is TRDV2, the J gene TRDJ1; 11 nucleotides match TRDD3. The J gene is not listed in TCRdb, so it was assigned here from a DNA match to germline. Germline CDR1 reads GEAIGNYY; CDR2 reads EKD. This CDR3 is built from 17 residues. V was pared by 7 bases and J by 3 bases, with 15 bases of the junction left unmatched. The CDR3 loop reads CAWDPVGLGDTSDKLIF. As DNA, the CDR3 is TGTGCCTGGGACCCCGTCGGTCTGGGGGATACATCCGATAAACTCATCTTT.

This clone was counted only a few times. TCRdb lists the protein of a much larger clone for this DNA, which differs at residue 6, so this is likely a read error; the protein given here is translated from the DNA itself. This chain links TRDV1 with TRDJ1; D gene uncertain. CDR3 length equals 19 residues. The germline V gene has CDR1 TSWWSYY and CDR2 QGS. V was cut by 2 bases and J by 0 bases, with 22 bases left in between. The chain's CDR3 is CALGEGWESRQGYTDKLIF. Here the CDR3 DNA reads TGTGCTCTTGGGGAAGGATGGGAGTCTCGACAGGGGTACACCGATAAACTCATCTTT.

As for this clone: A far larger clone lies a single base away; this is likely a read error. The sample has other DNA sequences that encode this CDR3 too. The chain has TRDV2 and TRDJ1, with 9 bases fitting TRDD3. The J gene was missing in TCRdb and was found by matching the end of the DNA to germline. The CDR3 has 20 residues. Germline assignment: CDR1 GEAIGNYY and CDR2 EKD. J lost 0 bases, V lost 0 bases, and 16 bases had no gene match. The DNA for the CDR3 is TGTGCCTGTGACACCGGCTCCCTACTGGGGGACCGACAATACACCGATAAACTCATCTTT. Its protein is CACDTGSLLGDRQYTDKLIF.

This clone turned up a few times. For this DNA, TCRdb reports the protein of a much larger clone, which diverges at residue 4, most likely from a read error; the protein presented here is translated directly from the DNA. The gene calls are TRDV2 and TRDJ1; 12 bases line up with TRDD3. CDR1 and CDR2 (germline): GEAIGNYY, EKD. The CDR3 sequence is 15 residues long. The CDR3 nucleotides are TGTGCCTGTAACACCACTGGGGGATACCCACATGCACTCATCTTT. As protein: CACNTTGGYPHALIF.

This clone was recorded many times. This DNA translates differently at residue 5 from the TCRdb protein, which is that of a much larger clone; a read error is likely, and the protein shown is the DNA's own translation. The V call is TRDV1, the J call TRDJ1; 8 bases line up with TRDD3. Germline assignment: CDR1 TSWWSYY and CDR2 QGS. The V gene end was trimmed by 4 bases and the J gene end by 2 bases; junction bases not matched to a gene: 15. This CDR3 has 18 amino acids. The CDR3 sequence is CALGGLWGTRYGTDKLIF. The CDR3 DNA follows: TGTGCTCTTGGGGGACTCTGGGGGACCCGTTACGGAACCGATAAACTCATCTTT.

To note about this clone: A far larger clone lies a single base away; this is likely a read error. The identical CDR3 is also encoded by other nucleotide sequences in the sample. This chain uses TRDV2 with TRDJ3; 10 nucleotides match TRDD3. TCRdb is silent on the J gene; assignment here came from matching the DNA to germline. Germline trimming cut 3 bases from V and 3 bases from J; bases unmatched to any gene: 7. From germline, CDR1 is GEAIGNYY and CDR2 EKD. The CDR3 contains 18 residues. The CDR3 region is CACDLTGGYGWDTRQMFF. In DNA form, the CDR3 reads TGTGCCTGTGACCTTACCGGGGGATACGGCTGGGACACCCGACAGATGTTTTTC.

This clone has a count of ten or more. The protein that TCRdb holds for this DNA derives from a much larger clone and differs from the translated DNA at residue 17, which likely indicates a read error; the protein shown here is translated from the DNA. CDR3 sequence: CALGDPWSGTGGYGVKPIF. In DNA, the CDR3 is TGTGCTCTTGGGGATCCGTGGTCGGGTACTGGGGGATACGGCGTAAAACCCATCTTT. A V gene of TRDV1 was called, but no J gene was assigned; the table gives TRDD3 as D, unverified against the DNA. The CDR3 is made up of 19 amino acids. Germline V gives CDR1 TSWWSYY, CDR2 QGS.

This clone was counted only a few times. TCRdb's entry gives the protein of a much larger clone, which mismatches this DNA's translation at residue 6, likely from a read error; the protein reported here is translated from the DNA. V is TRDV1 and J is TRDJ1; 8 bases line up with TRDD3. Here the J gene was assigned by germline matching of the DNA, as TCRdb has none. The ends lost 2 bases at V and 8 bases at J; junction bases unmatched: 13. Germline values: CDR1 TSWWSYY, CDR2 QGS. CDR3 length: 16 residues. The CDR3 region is CALGEFRTWGSTKLIF. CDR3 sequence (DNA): TGTGCTCTTGGGGAATTTCGGACCTGGGGGAGTACAAAACTCATCTTT.

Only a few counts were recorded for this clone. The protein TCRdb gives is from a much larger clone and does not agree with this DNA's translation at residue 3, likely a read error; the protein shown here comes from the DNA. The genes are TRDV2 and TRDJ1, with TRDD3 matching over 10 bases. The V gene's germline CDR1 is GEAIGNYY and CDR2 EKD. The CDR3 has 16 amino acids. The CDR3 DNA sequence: TGTGCCCGTGACATGCTGGGGGATAGTAGGACCGATAAACTCATCTTT. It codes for CARDMLGDSRTDKLIF.

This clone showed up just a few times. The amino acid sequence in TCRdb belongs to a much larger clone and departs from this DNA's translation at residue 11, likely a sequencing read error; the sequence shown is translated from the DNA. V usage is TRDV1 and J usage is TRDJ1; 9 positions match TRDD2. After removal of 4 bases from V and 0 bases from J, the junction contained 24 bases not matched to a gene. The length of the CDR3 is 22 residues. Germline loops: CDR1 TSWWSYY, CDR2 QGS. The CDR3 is CALGASLPTAVTAQSYTDKLIF. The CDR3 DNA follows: TGTGCTCTTGGGGCCAGCCTTCCTACGGCAGTCACGGCCCAGTCGTACACCGATAAACTCATCTTT.

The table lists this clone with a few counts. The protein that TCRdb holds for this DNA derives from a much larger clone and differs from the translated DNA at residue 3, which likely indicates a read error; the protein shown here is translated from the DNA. CDR3 sequence (DNA): TGTGCCTTTGACCGGGGGATAAGGAACTGGGGGATGGACACCGATAAACTCATCTTT. It encodes CAFDRGIRNWGMDTDKLIF. The V call is TRDV2, the J call TRDJ1, with 10 bases lining up with TRDD3. This CDR3 has 19 residues. Germline V CDR1 and CDR2: GEAIGNYY, EKD.

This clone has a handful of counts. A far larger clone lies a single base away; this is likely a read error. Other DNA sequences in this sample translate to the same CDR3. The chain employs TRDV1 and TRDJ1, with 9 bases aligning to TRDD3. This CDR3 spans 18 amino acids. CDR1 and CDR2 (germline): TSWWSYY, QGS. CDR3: CALGELSHLGGYTDKLIF. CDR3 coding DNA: TGTGCTCTTGGGGAACTCTCCCACCTGGGGGGATACACCGACAAACTCATCTTT.